The 24 T cell receptor beta chains presented below share a single source sample, sequenced in a study of CD8 T cells in ankylosing spondylitis. TCRdb re-analysed the 5' RACE reads in MiXCR, keeping a single row per CDR3 protein. The sample shows roughly 60,000 distinct CDR3 sequences, roughly 6.2% of them seen only once. Sequencing was performed on synovial fluid, either unsorted or a sorted T cell fraction (not recorded which). Source of these receptors: a male donor with ankylosing spondylitis.

This chain joins TRBV13 and TRBJ1-4; 10 bases line up with TRBD1. CDR3 size: 16 residues. Germline V gene lookup returns CDR1 PRHDT and CDR2 FYEKMQ (reference sequence). The V and J ends lost 5 bases and 0 bases, in that order; junction bases with no gene match: 3. The CDR3 sequence is CASSKDRGTTNEKLFF. CDR3 in DNA: TGTGCCAGCAGCAAGGACAGGGGGACAACTAATGAAAAACTGTTTTTT.

The table lists this clonotype with many counts. The chain recombines TRBV9 with TRBJ2-1, with D hard to call. V lost 2 bases, J lost 4 bases, and 10 bases lay in between. From germline, CDR1 is SGDLS and CDR2 YYNGEE. The CDR3 is made up of 14 amino acids. CDR3 nucleotide sequence: TGTGCCAGCAGCGTTTCAGGCTATTACAATGAGCAGTTCTTC. It codes for CASSVSGYYNEQFF.

The chain has TRBV18 and TRBJ2-1; D possibly corresponds to TRBD2 (5 bases). CDR3 length: 17 amino acids. The germline V and J ends were trimmed by 2 bases and 0 bases, with 14 bases remaining between them. Germline assignment: CDR1 KGHSH and CDR2 LQKENI. For the CDR3, the DNA is TGTGCCAGCTCACCAGCGGGTCCCAGGAGCTCCTACAATGAGCAGTTCTTC. It is translated as CASSPAGPRSSYNEQFF.

CDR3 protein: CASRISTNEKLFF. CDR3 sequence (DNA): TGTGCCAGCAGGATTTCAACTAATGAAAAACTGTTTTTT. The chain carries TRBV2 and TRBJ1-4; D call uncertain. The CDR3 is made up of 13 amino acids. CDR1 and CDR2 from the germline V gene are SNHLY and FYNNEI. V was cut by 6 bases and J by 0 bases, with 5 bases left in between.

This sequence joins TRBV9 and TRBJ1-3; 7 bases fit TRBD1. This CDR3 is built from 15 residues. V was pared by 4 bases and J by 0 bases, with 4 bases of the junction left unmatched. Germline V CDR1 and CDR2: SGDLS, YYNGEE. CDR3 amino acids: CASSHAGGSGNTIYF. The CDR3 DNA is TGTGCCAGCAGCCATGCAGGGGGCTCTGGAAACACCATATATTTT.

This clonotype was recorded at least ten times. This chain connects TRBV7-3 to TRBJ2-2; D call uncertain. The CDR3 length is 13 residues. Looked up from germline, CDR1 is SGHTA and CDR2 is FQGTGA. V was cut by 4 bases and J by 8 bases, with 11 bases left in between. CDR3 loop: CASSSLPGGELFF. In DNA form, the CDR3 reads TGTGCCAGCAGCTCTCTCCCTGGAGGGGAGCTGTTTTTT.

V is TRBV30 and J is TRBJ1-5; TRBD1 is a possible D gene (5 bases). Germline-derived CDR1 and CDR2 are GTSNPN and SVGIG (reference sequence). This CDR3 is built from 15 residues. The CDR3 nucleotides read TGTGCTGTGGGCAGGGCTTCGGGTGGCAATCAGCCCCAGCATTTT. It is translated as CAVGRASGGNQPQHF.

This clonotype was counted ten times or more. The chain uses TRBV7-3 and TRBJ2-3; D gene ambiguous. The ends were cut back, 6 bases at V and 4 bases at J, with 14 bases in the middle. Germline V gene sequence: CDR1 SGHTA, CDR2 FQGTGA. The CDR3 length is 14 residues. CDR3 DNA: TGTGCCAGCAGACCCGACCCCCGGGCAGATACGCAGTATTTT. Protein product: CASRPDPRADTQYF.

This clonotype was seen many times. The chain carries TRBV7-2 and TRBJ1-1; possibly TRBD1 for D (5 bases). The CDR3 extends over 14 amino acids. The germline gives CDR1 SGHTA, CDR2 FQGNSA. V lost 0 bases, J lost 5 bases, and 10 bases lay in between. CDR3 sequence: CASSLATGFTEAFF. DNA for the CDR3: TGTGCCAGCAGCTTAGCAACAGGATTTACTGAAGCTTTCTTT.

There are many counts of this clonotype. V gene TRBV18 combines with J gene TRBJ2-1; 10 bases match TRBD2. The ends lost 5 bases at V and 5 bases at J; junction bases unmatched: 6. The CDR3 is 15 residues long. The germline CDR1 and CDR2 sequences are KGHSH and LQKENI. CDR3 residues: CASSDRSGRDNEQFF. DNA of the CDR3: TGTGCCAGCTCAGACCGGAGCGGGAGGGACAATGAGCAGTTCTTC.

In this sample, this clonotype turned up a few times. V is TRBV10-3 and J is TRBJ2-3; possibly TRBD2 for D (6 bases). Germline V CDR1 and CDR2: ENHRY, SYGVKD. The CDR3 covers 15 residues. V lost 0 bases and J lost 3, with 10 bases in between. The CDR3 reads CAISESGGGTDTQYF. CDR3 in DNA: TGTGCCATCAGTGAGTCAGGTGGAGGGACAGATACGCAGTATTTT.

This clonotype was seen repeatedly, ten times or more. The chain has TRBV9 and TRBJ2-1; TRBD1 matches at 9 bases. J was trimmed by 11 bases and V by 0 bases; bases with no gene match: 6. The germline V gene encodes CDR1 SGDLS and CDR2 YYNGEE. The CDR3 spans 14 residues. The CDR3 loop reads CASSVVGQGGKQFF. The CDR3 DNA follows: TGTGCCAGCAGCGTAGTGGGACAGGGCGGTAAGCAGTTCTTC.

This clonotype was detected many times. The J gene is TRBJ2-5, the V gene TRBV7-8; D call uncertain. This CDR3 has 17 amino acids. Germline V lookup: CDR1 SGHVS, CDR2 FQNEAQ. Trimming took 2 bases from V and 5 from J, leaving 21 bases between them. The CDR3 DNA reads TGTGCCAGCAGCTTACGGGTGGCCAGGACGCTGGGGGAGACCCAGTACTTC. Translation: CASSLRVARTLGETQYF. The variable domain in full, with the rest retrieved from reference TRBV7-8 and TRBJ2-5, is GAGVSQSPRYKVAKRGQDVALRCDPISGHVSLFWYQQALGQGPEFLTYFQNEAQLDKSGLPSDRFFAERPEGSVSTLKIQRTQQEDSAVYLCASSLRVARTLGETQYFGPGTRLLVL.

This clonotype has at least ten counts. The chain recombines TRBV21-1 with TRBJ1-1. TRBV21-1 is annotated as a pseudogene. The CDR3 runs 18 residues. The CDR3 loop reads CASRPYKGRILMNTEAFF. DNA for the CDR3: TGTGCCAGCAGACCCTACAAGGGTCGGATTCTTATGAACACTGAAGCTTTCTTT.

This clonotype has a count of ten or more. V gene TRBV11-2 combines with J gene TRBJ2-5, with TRBD1 as a possible D gene (6 bases). The ends were cut back, 3 bases at V and 8 bases at J, with 7 bases in the middle. This CDR3 spans 11 amino acids. Germline lookup yields CDR1 SGHAT and CDR2 FQNNGV. DNA of the CDR3: TGTGCCAGCAGCTTGGGGACAACCCAGTACTTC. Its translation is CASSLGTTQYF.

This clonotype was seen at least ten times. The J gene is TRBJ2-2, the V gene TRBV20-1; D gene ambiguous. V was pared by 2 bases and J by 7 bases, with 11 bases between. Germline CDR1 reads DFQATT; CDR2 reads SNEGSKA (reference sequence). CDR3 size: 13 residues. DNA of the CDR3: TGCAGTGCTAGACCCATAACGGGCGGGGAGCTGTTTTTT. Translation gives CSARPITGGELFF.

This chain joins TRBV30 and TRBJ2-3; a weak D match, TRBD2 (5 bases). Deletions cut 3 bases from V and 4 bases from J, with 14 bases between. Germline assignment: CDR1 GTSNPN and CDR2 SVGIG (reference sequence). The length of the CDR3 is 14 residues. The CDR3 DNA sequence: TGTGCCTGGAGCTTGAGGGCAGGTCCAGATACGCAGTATTTT. Translating it yields CAWSLRAGPDTQYF.

This clonotype was observed many times. The chain joins TRBV29-1 to TRBJ2-1; a weak D match, TRBD1 (5 bases). V lost 4 bases, J lost 5 bases, and 9 bases lay in between. Per the germline V gene, CDR1 is SQVTM and CDR2 is ANQGSEA. The CDR3 is 12 amino acids. In nucleotides, the CDR3 is TGCAGCGTTGGACAGACAAACAATGAGCAGTTCTTC. This encodes CSVGQTNNEQFF.

The CDR3, as DNA: TGTGCCAGCAGTATATCGAGAAACTACTACGAGCAGTACTTC. Translating gives CASSISRNYYEQYF. The rearrangement links TRBV2 to TRBJ2-7, with D uncertain. This CDR3 contains 14 residues. V was cut by 5 bases and J by 3 bases, with 14 bases left in between. The V gene's germline CDR1 is SNHLY and CDR2 FYNNEI.

Ten or more counts support this clonotype. This chain uses TRBV20-1 with TRBJ2-1; D is undetermined. CDR1 and CDR2 (germline): DFQATT, SNEGSKA (reference sequence). The CDR3 consists of 14 residues. The V and J ends lost 7 bases and 0 bases respectively, with 13 bases between them. The CDR3 nucleotides are TGCAGTGTTTCGGGCTACAGCTCCTACAATGAGCAGTTCTTC. Its translation is CSVSGYSSYNEQFF.

The CDR3 protein is CASSEPTKGIHQPQHF. CDR3 in DNA: TGCGCCAGCAGTGAGCCGACCAAGGGCATCCATCAGCCCCAGCATTTT. This chain connects TRBV10-1 to TRBJ1-5, with unresolved D. Germline V gene sequence: CDR1 WNHNN, CDR2 SYGVQD (reference sequence). V lost 2 bases to trimming and J lost 5 bases, with 16 bases between them. This CDR3 contains 16 residues.

This clonotype was seen at least ten times. The chain has TRBV6-2 or TRBV6-3 and TRBJ2-7, with 8 bases identical to TRBD1. This CDR3 comprises 13 residues. Unmatched junction bases numbered 3, after V lost 6 bases and J lost 2 bases. Germline V lookup: CDR1 MNHEY, CDR2 SVGEGT. As DNA, the CDR3 is TGTGCCAGCAGCCGGGGACAGGCCTACGAGCAGTACTTC. It specifies CASSRGQAYEQYF.

This clonotype was observed many times. The chain recombines TRBV28 with TRBJ2-7; possibly TRBD2 for D (6 bases). Trimming shortened V by 6 bases and J by 6 bases, and 15 bases separated the two germline ends. The length of the CDR3 is 13 residues. In germline, CDR1 is MDHEN, CDR2 SYDVKM. The CDR3 region has the DNA TGTGCCAGCAGGGTGACTAGTTTCTCCGAGCAGTACTTC. This gives the protein CASRVTSFSEQYF.

This clonotype was observed a few times. The V call is TRBV7-9, the J call TRBJ1-6, with no clear D. V lost 3 bases, J lost 7 bases, and 13 bases lay in between. This CDR3 spans 15 amino acids. CDR1 is SEHNR and CDR2 is FQNEAQ in the germline V gene (reference sequence). The CDR3 loop reads CASSFSGSTNSPLHF. The CDR3 DNA reads TGTGCCAGCAGCTTCTCGGGTAGTACCAATTCACCCCTCCACTTT.